A selection of T cell receptor beta chains follows, all from one sample in a study of regulatory T cells in long-lasting Graves disease. TCRdb independently ran MiXCR on the multiplex PCR reads; one entry per CDR3 protein. The sample records hundreds of thousands of distinct CDR3 sequences, roughly 16% being singletons. These data also formed part of another study, on T cells in Graves' hyperthyroidism and ophthalmopathy.

This specimen consisted of peripheral blood mononuclear cells (PBMCs), obtained at new diagnosis, from a patient treated with antithyroid drugs. The receptors here all came from a woman aged 25 to 39 with Graves disease. The CDR3 runs from the conserved cysteine through the conserved F or W. A D gene is named only where the DNA matches it firmly. Rows give clone size only sometimes, using once, few, many, or a class for an expanded clone.

cdr3_nt,cdr3_aa,v_call,d_call,cdr3_length,j_call,clone_size
TGTGCCAGCAGTTACTCGATAGGGACAGTGAGTCCCTCCCATAATTCACCCCTCCACTTT,CASSYSIGTVSPSHNSPLHF,TRBV6-6,TRBD1,20,TRBJ1-6,NA
TGTGCCGGATCGGGGCCAGGGGAGGCTACCACGTCGACCCAGTACTTC,CAGSGPGEATTSTQYF,TRBV7-9,NA,16,TRBJ2-5,many
TGTGCCAGTAGTATAATCGGCAGGGAGGCTACGCAGTATTTT,CASSIIGREATQYF,TRBV19,NA,14,TRBJ2-3,NA
TGCAGCGTTGCTAGGACTGAAGCTTTCTTT,CSVARTEAFF,TRBV29-1,NA,10,TRBJ1-1,many
TGTACCAGCAGCTTATTCCTTGCAGATGGCTACACCTTC,CTSSLFLADGYTF,TRBV7-2,NA,13,TRBJ1-2,many
TGCAGCGTTATAGGGACAGACGGCGAGACCCAGTACTTC,CSVIGTDGETQYF,TRBV29-1,TRBD1,13,TRBJ2-5,NA
TGTGCCAGCAGCGGACGTCAGGGGGCTGCGTCGGTCGCTGAAGCTTTCTTT,CASSGRQGAASVAEAFF,TRBV2,TRBD1,17,TRBJ1-1,many
TGTGCCAGCAGTGCCCACCTACAGGGGCGGGGTTCACCCCTCCACTTT,CASSAHLQGRGSPLHF,TRBV25-1,TRBD1,16,TRBJ1-6,NA
TGTGCCTGGAGTGTAGGCGCGGGAGGGTCGGATACGCAGTATTTT,CAWSVGAGGSDTQYF,TRBV30,TRBD2,15,TRBJ2-3,NA
TGTGCCAGCAATCCCAATTCCTACGAGCAGTACTTC,CASNPNSYEQYF,TRBV28,NA,12,TRBJ2-7,many
TGTGCCTGGAGTCTAACGGGACAAGGATATGAAAAACTGTTTTTT,CAWSLTGQGYEKLFF,TRBV30,NA,15,TRBJ1-4,many
TGTGCCAGCAGCGTATCGGTGGGTTTGAGAGGCTACACCTTC,CASSVSVGLRGYTF,TRBV9,NA,14,TRBJ1-2,few
TGTGCCACCAGCAAGGCTAGCGGGAGAAGGGAGCAGTTCTTC,CATSKASGRREQFF,TRBV15,TRBD2,14,TRBJ2-1,NA
TGTGCCAGCAGTTTCAAGGGGGCCAGAGAGAATGAGCAGTTCTTC,CASSFKGARENEQFF,TRBV27,TRBD1,15,TRBJ2-1,many
TGTGCCAGCTCTATACAAGGGGTAGGGGAAAAACTGTTTTTT,CASSIQGVGEKLFF,TRBV2,NA,14,TRBJ1-4,many
TGCGCCAGCAGCTTGGACAGGGGGGTCTACGAGCAGTACTTC,CASSLDRGVYEQYF,TRBV5-1,TRBD1,14,TRBJ2-7,NA
TGTGCCAGCAGCTCCCCCTACGGCGGTTATACGCAGTATTTT,CASSSPYGGYTQYF,TRBV7-2,NA,14,TRBJ2-3,many
TGTGCCAGCAGCTTAGCCCCCGGACAGGGTCACGGCGGGGAGCTGTTTTTT,CASSLAPGQGHGGELFF,TRBV7-9,TRBD1,17,TRBJ2-2,NA
TGCAGTGCCACAGCAAGGGAGGGTACCTACGAGCAGTACTTC,CSATAREGTYEQYF,TRBV20-1,TRBD2,14,TRBJ2-7,NA
TGTGCCAGCAGTGAACTCCTCCTGGGACACCCGAACACTGAAGCTTTCTTT,CASSELLLGHPNTEAFF,TRBV6-2/TRBV6-3,NA,17,TRBJ1-1,NA
TGTGCCAGCAGCCAATGGGGGGGCCACGAGACCCAGTACTTC,CASSQWGGHETQYF,TRBV3-1,NA,14,TRBJ2-5,NA
TGCAGTGCTAGATCGCGGCACGACGAAGAAGCTTTCTTT,CSARSRHDEEAFF,TRBV20-1,NA,13,TRBJ1-1,many
TGTGCCAGCAGTTTCCTAACCCGGGAACTAAACAGCCTTAATCAGCCCCAGCATTTT,CASSFLTRELNSLNQPQHF,TRBV28,NA,19,TRBJ1-5,few
TGTGCCAGCAGTTTATCTAGGGCGGGCGGAAACACCATATATTTT,CASSLSRAGGNTIYF,TRBV28,NA,15,TRBJ1-3,many
TGCAGTGCTAAGGGCGGATCCTACGAGCAGTACTTC,CSAKGGSYEQYF,TRBV20-1,NA,12,TRBJ2-7,few
TGCGCCAGCAGCTTTTACGTGGGAGGGGAGACCCAGTACTTC,CASSFYVGGETQYF,TRBV5-1,TRBD2,14,TRBJ2-5,NA
TGTGCCAGCAGCCCGAGACTGGCTCAAGGGACCCAGTACTTC,CASSPRLAQGTQYF,TRBV3-1,NA,14,TRBJ2-5,few
TGTGCCACCAGCCCAGGGGGTACTAGTGACGAGCAGTACTTC,CATSPGGTSDEQYF,TRBV15,TRBD1,14,TRBJ2-7,few
TGCAGTGCTAGGTCCGTCTGGGTCGACTACGAGCAGTACTTC,CSARSVWVDYEQYF,TRBV20-1,NA,14,TRBJ2-7,many
TGTGCCAGCAGCCAGAGACGACTAGAGGGGGACAGGGGGCGCCGGAACGAGCAGTACTTC,CASSQRRLEGDRGRRNEQYF,TRBV6-2/TRBV6-3,TRBD1,20,TRBJ2-7,NA
TGCAGTGCTACTTTGGCTCGGGACTGGGGGACAGATACGCAGTATTTT,CSATLARDWGTDTQYF,TRBV20-1,NA,16,TRBJ2-3,NA
TGTGCCAGCAGGGACTACACAGATACGCAGTATTTT,CASRDYTDTQYF,TRBV2,NA,12,TRBJ2-3,many
TGTGCCAGCAGCTTGCTGGGACAGGGAGGTTTGTTTGAAAAACTGTTTTTT,CASSLLGQGGLFEKLFF,TRBV5-6,TRBD1,17,TRBJ1-4,NA
TGCGCCAGCAGCTTGATGAGGGAAGGAAATTCACCCCTCCACTTT,CASSLMREGNSPLHF,TRBV5-1,NA,15,TRBJ1-6,few
TGTGCCAGCAGCCTAGCAGTCAGTCTATACAATGAGCAGTTCTTC,CASSLAVSLYNEQFF,TRBV6-1,NA,15,TRBJ2-1,NA
TGTGCCAGCAGCCTTGGAGGGGGACCACGGGACTATAATTCACCCCTCCACTTT,CASSLGGGPRDYNSPLHF,TRBV3-1,NA,18,TRBJ1-6,few
TGTGCCAGCAGTTTAAGGGGCGTGGGGCGGGAGACCCAGTACTTC,CASSLRGVGRETQYF,TRBV12-3/TRBV12-4,NA,15,TRBJ2-5,many
TGTGCCAGCAGTTTACTAGGCCCCGACACTGAAGCTTTCTTT,CASSLLGPDTEAFF,TRBV12-3/TRBV12-4,NA,14,TRBJ1-1,NA
TGCAGTGCTAGAGACACAGGGGCTCAGTACAATGAGCAGTTCTTC,CSARDTGAQYNEQFF,TRBV20-1,TRBD1,15,TRBJ2-1,NA
TGTGCCAGCAGTTCCCAGACCCGGGCCCTCCCTGGGATCTATGGCTACACCTTC,CASSSQTRALPGIYGYTF,TRBV28,NA,18,TRBJ1-2,NA
TGTGCCAGTAATGGACAGGCTTCCTCTGGGGCCAACGTCCTGACTTTC,CASNGQASSGANVLTF,TRBV19,TRBD1,16,TRBJ2-6,NA
TGTGCCAGCAGCGTAGGCAACAGGGTAAACCAAGAGACCCAGTACTTC,CASSVGNRVNQETQYF,TRBV9,NA,16,TRBJ2-5,few
TGTGCCACCAGTGATTCCGGGACTAGCGGGAGTCTCTACAATGAGCAGTTCTTC,CATSDSGTSGSLYNEQFF,TRBV24-1,TRBD2,18,TRBJ2-1,NA
TGTGCCAGCAGTTTCGGGGCTACCTCGGGGCGTAGAGAGACCCAGTACTTC,CASSFGATSGRRETQYF,TRBV28,NA,17,TRBJ2-5,many
TGTGCCAGCAGCTTCGCTAACAGGGAGGCCACTGAAGCTTTCTTT,CASSFANREATEAFF,TRBV7-2,NA,15,TRBJ1-1,many
TGCAGTGCTAGAGATGTCGGGACAGATACGCAGTATTTT,CSARDVGTDTQYF,TRBV20-1,NA,13,TRBJ2-3,few
TGTGCCAGCAGCCCCAGGAAGGGGCATAGTTCACCCCTCCACTTT,CASSPRKGHSSPLHF,TRBV5-5,NA,15,TRBJ1-6,NA
TGCGCCAGCAGCCATGGGAGCGGGAGGGCCCTCGATACGCAGTATTTT,CASSHGSGRALDTQYF,TRBV4-1,TRBD2,16,TRBJ2-3,NA
TGTGCCTGGACCCTGGCTAGGGCAGGGGACTATGGCTACACCTTC,CAWTLARAGDYGYTF,TRBV30,NA,15,TRBJ1-2,few
TGTGCCAGCTCACCTAGGACTAGTTCAGGCGAGCAGTACTTC,CASSPRTSSGEQYF,TRBV18,TRBD2,14,TRBJ2-7,many
TGCGCCAGCAGTCCCCAGGGGGGAGCAGATACGCAGTATTTT,CASSPQGGADTQYF,TRBV5-1,NA,14,TRBJ2-3,many
TGTGCCCTGCAAAGGGATAATAATTCACCCCTCCACTTT,CALQRDNNSPLHF,TRBV30,NA,13,TRBJ1-6,many
TGTGCCAGCAGTCCAACCTCGGACAGAAAGGCTTTGCTGTATAGCAATCAGCCCCAGCATTTT,CASSPTSDRKALLYSNQPQHF,TRBV28,NA,21,TRBJ1-5,many
TGTGCCAGCACCCTCGCGAACACCGGGGAGCTGTTTTTT,CASTLANTGELFF,TRBV2,NA,13,TRBJ2-2,many
TGTGCCACCAGCAGTTCCAGTCCCGAGACCCAGTACTTC,CATSSSSPETQYF,TRBV15,NA,13,TRBJ2-5,many
TGTGCCAGCAGTTTATCCCTTGGAGGCACAGATACGCAGTATTTT,CASSLSLGGTDTQYF,TRBV7-3,NA,15,TRBJ2-3,many
TGTGCCAGCAGTTTAGGACAGGGTTTTAACGGAAAACTGTTTTTT,CASSLGQGFNGKLFF,TRBV25-1,TRBD1,15,TRBJ1-4,many
TGTGCCAGCAGCCCCAGGGAGGCCAACGTCCTGACTTTC,CASSPREANVLTF,TRBV5-4,NA,13,TRBJ2-6,NA